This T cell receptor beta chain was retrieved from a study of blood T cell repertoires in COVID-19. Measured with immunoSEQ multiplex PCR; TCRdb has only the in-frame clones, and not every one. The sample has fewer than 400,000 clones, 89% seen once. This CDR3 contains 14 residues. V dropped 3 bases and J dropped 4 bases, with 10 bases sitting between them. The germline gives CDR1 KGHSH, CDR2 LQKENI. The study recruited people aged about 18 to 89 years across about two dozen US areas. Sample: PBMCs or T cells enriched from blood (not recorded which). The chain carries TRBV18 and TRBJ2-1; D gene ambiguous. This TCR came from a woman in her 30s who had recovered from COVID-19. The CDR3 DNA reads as TGTGCCAGCTCACCGTCTCAACAGTACAATGAGCAGTTCTTC. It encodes CASSPSQQYNEQFF.